These 26 T cell receptor beta chains originate from one sample sequenced in a study of OX40 agonist ivuxolimab in advanced cancers. The repertoire was sequenced with immunoSEQ multiplex PCR; TCRdb's copy has only in-frame clones and lacks some. Seen here are roughly 100,000 clones, roughly nine tenths observed once, and the top ten hold 3% to 4%. Sequenced material: CD4+ or CD8+ T cells sorted from blood, taken in a trial of the OX40 agonist ivuxolimab. These receptors were collected from an adult with an advanced solid tumor such as melanoma, head and neck, liver or kidney cancer.

This chain links TRBV11-2 with TRBJ1-1; the D is unclear. The CDR3 contains 16 residues. The germline V gene encodes CDR1 SGHAT and CDR2 FQNNGV. V was cut by 4 bases and J by 7 bases, with 22 bases left in between. The CDR3: CASSYEVGGRQDEAFF. In DNA, the CDR3 is TGTGCCAGCAGCTATGAAGTTGGTGGACGCCAGGATGAAGCTTTCTTT. Looking up the rest from reference TRBV11-2 and TRBJ1-1 gives the full variable domain: EAGVAQSPRYKIIEKRQSVAFWCNPISGHATLYWYQQILGQGPKLLIQFQNNGVVDDSQLPKDRFSAERLKGVDSTLKIQPAKLEDSAVYLCASSYEVGGRQDEAFFGQGTRLTVV.

The chain joins TRBV9 to TRBJ2-2; weak D call: TRBD1 (5 bases). The CDR3 contains 16 residues. Germline V gene lookup returns CDR1 SGDLS and CDR2 YYNGEE. Trimming shortened V by 1 base and J by 1 base, and 11 bases separated the two germline ends. Here the CDR3 DNA reads TGTGCCAGCAGCGTAAATCTAAGGGGGAACACCGGGGAGCTGTTTTTT. It specifies CASSVNLRGNTGELFF.

The V gene is TRBV28, the J gene TRBJ2-5, with TRBD1 matching 8 bases. From germline, CDR1 is MDHEN and CDR2 SYDVKM. This CDR3 has 16 residues. Germline trimming cut 3 bases from V and 3 bases from J; bases unmatched to any gene: 9. Here the CDR3 DNA reads TGTGCCAGCAGTTTCCCCATATCAGGGGGCGAAGAGACCCAGTACTTC. Amino acid sequence: CASSFPISGGEETQYF.

V gene TRBV19 combines with J gene TRBJ1-4; no reliable D call. The ends were cut back, 6 bases at V and 7 bases at J, with 12 bases in the middle. The CDR3 covers 13 residues. Germline loops: CDR1 LNHDA, CDR2 SQIVND (reference sequence). Here the CDR3 DNA reads TGTGCCAGTAGCCTGGGAATAGGTGAAAAACTGTTTTTT. Its translation: CASSLGIGEKLFF.

The rearrangement joins TRBV30 to TRBJ1-2, with D unresolved. The germline V and J ends were trimmed by 5 bases and 2 bases, with 6 bases remaining between them. This CDR3 is built from 11 residues. CDR1 is GTSNPN, CDR2 SVGIG, per germline (reference sequence). In nucleotides, the CDR3 is TGTGCCTGGCACAGAAACTATGGCTACACCTTC. Translated: CAWHRNYGYTF.

This clone was seen once. CDR3: CASSQALYRTDTQYF. CDR3 in DNA: TGTGCCAGCAGCCAAGCCCTTTACAGGACAGATACGCAGTATTTT. J is TRBJ2-3 and V is TRBV14; D may be TRBD1 (5 bases). The CDR3 length is 15 residues. Trimming removed 1 base from V and 3 bases from J, with 11 bases in between. CDR1 SGHDN and CDR2 FVKESK come from the germline V gene.

This clone was counted between two and nine times. The V call is TRBV9, the J call TRBJ1-2, with TRBD1 identical over 8 bases. V trimming: 5 bases; J trimming: 6 bases; junction bases outside the gene matches: 6. The CDR3 has 13 amino acids. CDR1 and CDR2 (germline): SGDLS, YYNGEE. CDR3 protein: CASRSGTGDGYTF. In DNA form, the CDR3 reads TGTGCCAGCAGATCCGGGACAGGAGATGGCTACACCTTC.

The chain carries TRBV10-1 and TRBJ2-2; no reliable D call. The CDR3 runs 13 residues. V gave up 0 bases and J gave up 6 bases, with 5 bases separating them. The germline gives CDR1 WNHNN, CDR2 SYGVQD (reference sequence). The CDR3 DNA reads as TGCGCCAGCAGTGAGTCTTGGTCCGGGGAGCTGTTTTTT. It translates to CASSESWSGELFF.

CDR3: CASRSGDTEAFF. CDR3 DNA: TGTGCCAGTAGGTCCGGGGACACTGAAGCTTTCTTT. J is TRBJ1-1 and V is TRBV9; D ambiguous. Per germline, CDR1 SGDLS and CDR2 YYNGEE. The CDR3 runs to 12 residues. V lost 8 bases and J 3 bases, leaving 11 bases between the germline ends.

This rearrangement joins TRBV11-2 to TRBJ2-3, with 11 bases that match TRBD2. Germline values: CDR1 SGHAT, CDR2 FQNNGV. The CDR3 consists of 17 residues. V shed 3 bases and J 3 bases; nucleotides not matched to a gene: 8. In DNA, the CDR3 is TGTGCCAGCAGCTTTACGGGGGCTAGCGGGAGGACAGATACGCAGTATTTT. Translating it yields CASSFTGASGRTDTQYF. The entire variable domain, with the rest obtained from reference TRBV11-2 and TRBJ2-3, is as follows: EAGVAQSPRYKIIEKRQSVAFWCNPISGHATLYWYQQILGQGPKLLIQFQNNGVVDDSQLPKDRFSAERLKGVDSTLKIQPAKLEDSAVYLCASSFTGASGRTDTQYFGPGTRLTVL.

For the CDR3, the DNA is TGTGCCAGTAGTATGGTACCGATTACCGGGGAGCTGTTTTTT. Translated: CASSMVPITGELFF. The chain uses TRBV19 and TRBJ2-2; D call uncertain. Per the germline V gene, CDR1 is LNHDA and CDR2 is SQIVND (reference sequence). The V and J ends lost 3 bases and 5 bases respectively, with 10 bases between them. The CDR3 covers 14 residues.

This chain links TRBV10-2 with TRBJ2-1; D is possibly TRBD1 (8 bases). Germline loops: CDR1 WSHSY, CDR2 SAAADI. V lost 9 bases and J lost 2, with 14 bases in between. CDR3 length equals 14 residues. The chain's CDR3 is CASLTGGAYNEQFF. The CDR3 DNA reads TGCGCCAGTCTTACAGGGGGGGCCTACAATGAGCAGTTCTTC.

V usage is TRBV13 and J usage is TRBJ2-7, with D maybe TRBD1 (5 bases). CDR1 is PRHDT, CDR2 FYEKMQ, per germline (reference sequence). V was shortened by 3 bases and J by 5 bases, with 14 bases between the two germline ends. The CDR3 extends over 14 amino acids. CDR3 sequence (DNA): TGTGCCAGCAGCTTGGGGCAGAAAGTCCACGAGCAGTACTTC. Its translation: CASSLGQKVHEQYF.

Points on this clone: Within the sample, other DNA sequences also encode this same CDR3. J is TRBJ1-2 and V is TRBV9; tentatively, D is TRBD1 (5 bases). V was cut by 0 bases and J by 2 bases, with 8 bases left in between. The CDR3 loop spans 14 amino acids. Germline V CDR1 and CDR2: SGDLS, YYNGEE. The CDR3 bases are TGTGCCAGCAGCGTAGCAGGGACCAACTATGGCTACACCTTC. Translation: CASSVAGTNYGYTF.

A note on this clone: Other DNA variants within this sample encode the same CDR3. The chain links TRBV27 to TRBJ1-5, with D perhaps matching TRBD1 (5 bases). The CDR3 is 14 residues long. CDR1 MNHEY and CDR2 SMNVEV come from the germline V gene (reference sequence). V lost 6 bases to trimming and J lost 0 bases, with 9 bases between them. The chain's CDR3 is CASSLRGSNQPQHF. The CDR3 DNA follows: TGTGCCAGCAGCCTAAGGGGTAGCAATCAGCCCCAGCATTTT.

The chain is built from TRBV19 and TRBJ2-7; D unclear. CDR3 length: 13 amino acids. The V end lost 3 bases, the J end lost 3 bases, and 9 bases lay between the germline ends. Germline V lookup: CDR1 LNHDA, CDR2 SQIVND (reference sequence). The CDR3, as DNA: TGTGCCAGTAGTATCTCTCTCCGCTACGAGCAGTACTTC. Amino acids: CASSISLRYEQYF.

This clone is a singleton in its sample. The chain recombines TRBV27 with TRBJ2-3; D is unclear. V was pared by 6 bases and J by 2 bases, with 12 bases between. CDR3 length: 14 residues. The V gene's germline CDR1 is MNHEY and CDR2 SMNVEV (reference sequence). CDR3: CASRLYPTTDTQYF. CDR3 coding DNA: TGTGCCAGCAGGCTGTATCCTACCACAGATACGCAGTATTTT.

The chain joins TRBV27 to TRBJ2-1, with D tentatively TRBD1 (5 bases). Trimming pared 6 bases from V and 0 bases from J, leaving 9 bases between. The germline V gene encodes CDR1 MNHEY and CDR2 SMNVEV (reference sequence). The CDR3 has 14 residues. This CDR3 is CASRDKLSYNEQFF. DNA of the CDR3: TGTGCCAGCAGGGACAAGCTCTCCTACAATGAGCAGTTCTTC.

The chain has TRBV2 and TRBJ1-2, with a weak D call TRBD1 (5 bases). The ends were cut back, 6 bases at V and 2 bases at J, with 10 bases in the middle. Germline CDR1 and CDR2: SNHLY and FYNNEI. The CDR3 runs 13 residues. The chain's CDR3 is CASRGGLNYGYTF. CDR3 nucleotide sequence: TGTGCCAGCAGGGGGGGACTGAACTATGGCTACACCTTC.

The chain carries TRBV27 and TRBJ2-3; a weak D match, TRBD1 (6 bases). In germline, CDR1 is MNHEY, CDR2 SMNVEV (reference sequence). CDR3 length: 12 amino acids. Trimming left V 5 bases short and J 5 bases short, with 8 bases between. CDR3 coding DNA: TGTGCCAGCAGTACACAGGGAGATACGCAGTATTTT. As protein: CASSTQGDTQYF.

This chain joins TRBV29-1 and TRBJ2-3; 11 bases are shared with TRBD2. J lost 1 base, V lost 4 bases, and 16 bases had no gene match. CDR1 is SQVTM and CDR2 is ANQGSEA in the germline V gene. This CDR3 has 19 amino acids. CDR3 DNA sequence: TGCAGCGTTGGACGGGCTAGCGGGAGGCCGCATCTTCGCACAGATACGCAGTATTTT. Protein product: CSVGRASGRPHLRTDTQYF.

This rearrangement joins TRBV30 to TRBJ2-3; 9 positions agree with TRBD2. The germline CDR1 and CDR2 sequences are GTSNPN and SVGIG (reference sequence). The V segment lost 0 bases and the J segment 6 bases; nucleotides outside the gene matches: 7. CDR3 length: 15 residues. The CDR3 DNA reads as TGTGCCTGGAGTGTGGGTAGCGGGAGAGGGGATACGCAGTATTTT. Amino acid sequence: CAWSVGSGRGDTQYF.

This chain connects TRBV7-2 to TRBJ1-1; D unclear. V shed 6 bases and J shed 1 base, with 9 bases lying between them. CDR1 SGHTA and CDR2 FQGNSA come from the germline V gene. There are 13 residues in the CDR3. The CDR3 region has the DNA TGTGCCAGCAGTCCTGCAGGGAACACTGAAGCTTTCTTT. This gives the protein CASSPAGNTEAFF.

V is TRBV6-5 and J is TRBJ1-1; 9 bases are a match to TRBD1. Germline V CDR1 and CDR2: MNHEY, SVGAGI. With 2 bases clipped from V and 11 bases from J, the junction kept 6 bases outside the gene matches. This CDR3 is built from 13 residues. This CDR3 is CASSYRATGGAFF. In nucleotides, the CDR3 is TGTGCCAGCAGTTACCGGGCGACAGGGGGGGCTTTCTTT.

The CDR3 nucleotides are TGTGCCAGCAGTTTTAGGCAGACGACTAATGAAAAACTGTTTTTT. Its translation: CASSFRQTTNEKLFF. The V gene is TRBV27, the J gene TRBJ1-4, with unresolved D. This CDR3 is 15 amino acids long. Germline CDR1 reads MNHEY; CDR2 reads SMNVEV (reference sequence). Trimming pared 3 bases from V and 2 bases from J, leaving 10 bases between.

The rearrangement links TRBV27 to TRBJ2-1; possible D gene TRBD2, 6 bases. The CDR3 is 16 amino acids. Germline CDR1 reads MNHEY; CDR2 reads SMNVEV (reference sequence). Trimming pared 4 bases from V and 4 bases from J, leaving 17 bases between. The CDR3 bases are TGTGCCAGCAGTTCATACTTAGCGGTCGATTACAATGAGCAGTTCTTC. As protein: CASSSYLAVDYNEQFF.